This TCR beta chain stems from a study of T cells in localized non-small cell lung cancer. Details on this clone: Antigen specificity is unknown.

Study findings and constraints: There was higher T cell clonality in uninvolved adjacent lung than in tumor, and it was highest there. For the top 100 tumor clones, a median about 62 also appeared in adjacent lung. Blood T cell density predicted longer survival; adjacent-lung clonality, shorter. Without multi-region sequencing, intratumor heterogeneity could not be excluded.

The table came from immunoSEQ multiplex PCR; TCRdb's copy has only in-frame clones and leaves some out. The profile shows about 23,000 clones, 85% to 90% of them singletons. The sequence was obtained from a male donor older than 55 with stage I lung adenocarcinoma. This specimen was peripheral blood, taken before any cancer treatment.

CDR3 loop: CASSRASSYNSPLHF. The CDR3 coding sequence is TGTGCCAGCAGTAGGGCAAGCTCCTATAATTCACCCCTCCACTTT. The gene calls are TRBV6-5 and TRBJ1-6; no firm D call. The CDR3 contains 15 residues. Deletions cut 5 bases from V and 0 bases from J, with 8 bases between. Germline loops: CDR1 MNHEY, CDR2 SVGAGI.